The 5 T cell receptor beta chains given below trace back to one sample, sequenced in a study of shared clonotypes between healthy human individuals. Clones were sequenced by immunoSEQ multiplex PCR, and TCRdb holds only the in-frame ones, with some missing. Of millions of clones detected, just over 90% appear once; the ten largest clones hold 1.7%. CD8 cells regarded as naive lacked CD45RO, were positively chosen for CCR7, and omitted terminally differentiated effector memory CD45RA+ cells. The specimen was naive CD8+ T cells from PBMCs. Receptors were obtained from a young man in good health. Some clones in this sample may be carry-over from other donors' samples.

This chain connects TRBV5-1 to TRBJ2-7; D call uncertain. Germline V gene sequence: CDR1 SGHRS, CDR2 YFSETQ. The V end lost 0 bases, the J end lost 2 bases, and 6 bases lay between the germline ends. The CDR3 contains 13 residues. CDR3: CASSLEATYEQYF. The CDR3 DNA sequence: TGCGCCAGCAGCTTGGAAGCGACCTACGAGCAGTACTTC. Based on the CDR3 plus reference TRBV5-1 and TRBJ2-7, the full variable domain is KAGVTQTPRYLIKTRGQQVTLSCSPISGHRSVSWYQQTPGQGLQFLFEYFSETQRNKGNFPGRFSGRQFSNSRSEMNVSTLELGDSALYLCASSLEATYEQYFGPGTRLTVT.

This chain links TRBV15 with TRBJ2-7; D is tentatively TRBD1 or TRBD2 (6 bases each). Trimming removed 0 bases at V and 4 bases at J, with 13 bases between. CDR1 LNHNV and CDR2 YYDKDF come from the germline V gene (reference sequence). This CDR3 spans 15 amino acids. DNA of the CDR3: TGTGCCACCAGCAGAGAGGGGGGCCTCCATTACGAGCAGTACTTC. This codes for CATSREGGLHYEQYF.

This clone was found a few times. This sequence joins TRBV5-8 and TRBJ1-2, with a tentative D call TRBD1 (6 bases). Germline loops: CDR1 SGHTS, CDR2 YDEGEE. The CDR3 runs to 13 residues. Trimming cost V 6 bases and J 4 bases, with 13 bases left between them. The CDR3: CASTQGPLYGYTF. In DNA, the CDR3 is TGTGCCAGCACCCAGGGGCCCCTCTATGGCTACACCTTC.

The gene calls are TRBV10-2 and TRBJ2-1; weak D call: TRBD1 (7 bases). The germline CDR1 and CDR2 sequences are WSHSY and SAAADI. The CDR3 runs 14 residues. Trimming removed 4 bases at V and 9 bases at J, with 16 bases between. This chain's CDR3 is CASSGDSGLGEQFF. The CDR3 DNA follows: TGCGCCAGCAGTGGGGACAGCGGGTTGGGTGAGCAGTTCTTC.

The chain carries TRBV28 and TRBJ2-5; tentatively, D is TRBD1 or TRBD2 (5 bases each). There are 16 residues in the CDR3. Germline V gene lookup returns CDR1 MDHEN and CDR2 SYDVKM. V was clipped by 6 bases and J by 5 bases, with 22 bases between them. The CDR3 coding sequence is TGTGCCAGCAGGTACTTAGCCGAGGGGTCGTATGAGACCCAGTACTTC. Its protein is CASRYLAEGSYETQYF.